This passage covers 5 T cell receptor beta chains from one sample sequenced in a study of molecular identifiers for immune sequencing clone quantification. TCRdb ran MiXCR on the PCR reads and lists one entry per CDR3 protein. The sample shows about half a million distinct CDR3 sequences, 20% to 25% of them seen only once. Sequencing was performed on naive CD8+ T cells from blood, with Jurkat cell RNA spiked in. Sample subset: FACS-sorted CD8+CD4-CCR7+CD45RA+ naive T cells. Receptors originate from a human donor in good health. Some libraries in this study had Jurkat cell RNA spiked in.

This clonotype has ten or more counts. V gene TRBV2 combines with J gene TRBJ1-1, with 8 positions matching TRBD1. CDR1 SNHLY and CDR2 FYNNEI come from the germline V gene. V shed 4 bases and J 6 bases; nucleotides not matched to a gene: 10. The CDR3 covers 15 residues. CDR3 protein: CASSVDRARTAEAFF. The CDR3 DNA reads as TGTGCCAGCAGTGTGGACAGGGCGAGGACGGCTGAAGCTTTCTTT.

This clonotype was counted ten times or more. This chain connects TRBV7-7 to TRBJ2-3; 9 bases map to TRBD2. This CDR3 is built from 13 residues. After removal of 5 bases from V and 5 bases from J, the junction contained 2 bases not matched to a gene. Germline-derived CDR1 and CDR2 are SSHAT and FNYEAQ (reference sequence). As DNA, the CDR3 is TGTGCCAGCAGCAGGACTAGCGTAGATACGCAGTATTTT. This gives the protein CASSRTSVDTQYF.

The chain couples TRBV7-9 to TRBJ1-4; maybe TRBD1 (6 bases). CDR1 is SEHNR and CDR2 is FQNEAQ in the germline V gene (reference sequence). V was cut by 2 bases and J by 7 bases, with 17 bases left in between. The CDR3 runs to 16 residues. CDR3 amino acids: CASSLSGGFSGEKLFF. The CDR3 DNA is TGTGCCAGCAGCTTATCGGGGGGCTTTAGCGGTGAAAAACTGTTTTTT.

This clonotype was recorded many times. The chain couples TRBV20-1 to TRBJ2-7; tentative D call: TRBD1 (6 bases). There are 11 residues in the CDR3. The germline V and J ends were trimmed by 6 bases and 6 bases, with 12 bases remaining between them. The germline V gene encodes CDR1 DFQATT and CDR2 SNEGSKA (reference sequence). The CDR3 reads CSARQVSEQYF. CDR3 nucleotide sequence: TGCAGTGCAAGACAGGTATCCGAGCAGTACTTC.

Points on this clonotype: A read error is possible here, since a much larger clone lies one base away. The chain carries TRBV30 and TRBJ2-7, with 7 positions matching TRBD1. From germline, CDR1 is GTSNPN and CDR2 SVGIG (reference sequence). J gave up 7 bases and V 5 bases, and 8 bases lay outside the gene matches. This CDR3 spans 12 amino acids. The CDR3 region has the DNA TGTGCCTGGGGTGGTACAGGGGCTGAGCAGTACTTC. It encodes CAWGGTGAEQYF.